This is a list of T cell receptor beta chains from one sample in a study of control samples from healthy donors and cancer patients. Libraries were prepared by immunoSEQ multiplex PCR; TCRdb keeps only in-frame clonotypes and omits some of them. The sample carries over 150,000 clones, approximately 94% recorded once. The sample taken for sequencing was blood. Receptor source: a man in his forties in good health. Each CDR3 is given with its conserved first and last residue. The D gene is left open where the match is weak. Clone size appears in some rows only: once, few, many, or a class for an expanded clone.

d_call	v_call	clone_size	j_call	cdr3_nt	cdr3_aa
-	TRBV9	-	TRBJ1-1	TGTGCCAGCAGCGCCCAGACAGCGTTGAACACTGAAGCTTTCTTT	CASSAQTALNTEAFF
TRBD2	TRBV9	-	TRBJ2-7	TGTGCCAGCAGCGCGACTAGCGGGGAGAACTCCTACGAGCAGTACTTC	CASSATSGENSYEQYF
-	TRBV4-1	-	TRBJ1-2	TGCGCCAGCAGCCAAGACAGAAACTATGGCTACACCTTC	CASSQDRNYGYTF
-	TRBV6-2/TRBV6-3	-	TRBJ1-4	TGTGCCAGCAGCCCGCCGCGAGGGCGTGAAAAACTGTTTTTT	CASSPPRGREKLFF
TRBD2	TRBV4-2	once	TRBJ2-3	TGTGCCAGCAGCCAAAGACTAGCGGGGGCCGAAGATACGCAGTATTTT	CASSQRLAGAEDTQYF
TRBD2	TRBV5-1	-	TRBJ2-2	TGCGCCAGCAGCCTCGGGGGGGCGGACACCGGGGAGCTGTTTTTT	CASSLGGADTGELFF
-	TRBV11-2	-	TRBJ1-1	TGTGCCAGCAGCTTATACAACACTGAAGCTTTCTTT	CASSLYNTEAFF
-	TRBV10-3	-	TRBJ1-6	TGTGCCATCAGAAAGGAAGGTCGCCCATCACCCCTCCACTTT	CAIRKEGRPSPLHF
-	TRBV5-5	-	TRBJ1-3	TGTGCCAGCAGCTTGGATAGGGGGTTGGGAAACACCATATATTTT	CASSLDRGLGNTIYF
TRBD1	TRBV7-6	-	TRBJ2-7	TGTGCCAGCAGCCTCGAACCGGGACAGGGGTTTGTCGAGCAGTACTTC	CASSLEPGQGFVEQYF
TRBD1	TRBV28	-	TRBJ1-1	TGTGCCAGCAGTTATGGCAGGGGGGGTTTGAACACTGAAGCTTTCTTT	CASSYGRGGLNTEAFF
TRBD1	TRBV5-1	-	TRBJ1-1	TGCGCCAGCAGCAGTGGACAGGGAACAGCTTTCTTT	CASSSGQGTAFF
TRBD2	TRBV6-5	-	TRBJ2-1	TGTGCCAGCAGAGGGCTAGCGGGGTGGCTTGAGCAGTTCTTC	CASRGLAGWLEQFF
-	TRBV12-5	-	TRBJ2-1	TGTGCTAGTGGTTTGCGCCCGATCAATGAGCAGTTCTTC	CASGLRPINEQFF
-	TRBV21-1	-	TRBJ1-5	TGTGCCAGCAGCAAAGCGTGGACAGTAGCTAATCAGCCCCAGCATTTT	CASSKAWTVANQPQHF
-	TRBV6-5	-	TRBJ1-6	TGTGCCAGCAGCCCACAGGGAGAATCACCCCTCCACTTT	CASSPQGESPLHF
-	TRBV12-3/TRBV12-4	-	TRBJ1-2	TGTGCCAGCAGCAATACAGGAAACTATGGCTACACCTTC	CASSNTGNYGYTF
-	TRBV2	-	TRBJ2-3	TGTGCCAGCAGTGGGTTACCTAGCACAGATACGCAGTATTTT	CASSGLPSTDTQYF
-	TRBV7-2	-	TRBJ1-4	TGTGCCAGCAGCTTAAATTCGAATAATGAAAAACTGTTTTTT	CASSLNSNNEKLFF
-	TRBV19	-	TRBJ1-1	TGTGCCAGCGGAAAGGGACCCAACACTGAAGCTTTCTTT	CASGKGPNTEAFF
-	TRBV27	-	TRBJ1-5	TGTGCCAGCAGTTTATCGTTTTCGGGGCGCAATCAGCCCCAGCATTTT	CASSLSFSGRNQPQHF
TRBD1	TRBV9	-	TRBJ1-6	TGTGCCAGCAGCGAGGGACAGATTAATTCACCCCTCCACTTT	CASSEGQINSPLHF
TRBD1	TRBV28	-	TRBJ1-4	TGTGCCAGCAGTTCCGGACAGGAGAAAGTTCATGAAAAACTGTTTTTT	CASSSGQEKVHEKLFF
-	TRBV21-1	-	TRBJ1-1	TGTGCCAGCACCTTGAACACTGAAGCTTTCTTT	CASTLNTEAFF